This TCR beta chain emerged from a study of blood T cell repertoires in COVID-19. Across the whole study: Acute-phase and convalescent COVID-19 samples originated in the United States, Italy and Spain.

The repertoire was sequenced with immunoSEQ multiplex PCR; TCRdb's copy has only in-frame clones and lacks some. The table lists 200,000 to 250,000 clones, around 89% of them singletons. Per the germline V gene, CDR1 is MNHNS and CDR2 is SASEGT. V lost 1 base to trimming and J lost 3 bases, with 10 bases between them. This CDR3 has 14 residues. Sequencing input: PBMCs or T cells enriched from blood (not recorded which). The chain employs TRBV6-1 and TRBJ2-7; possible D gene TRBD2, 6 bases. The sequence was collected from a man aged 25 to 40 who had recovered from COVID-19. Here the CDR3 reads CASSEGVGGYEQYF. The CDR3 DNA sequence: TGTGCCAGCAGTGAAGGCGTGGGAGGCTACGAGCAGTACTTC.